This T cell receptor beta chain is from a study of T cells after yellow fever vaccination. Study-wide results and limits: Abundant clonotypes from the bulk population could contaminate FACS-sorted repertoires. Boosting was followed by the reappearance of most primary-vaccination clones (approximately 97% CD4, about 88% CD8).

V lost 3 bases to trimming and J lost 6 bases, with 20 bases between them. CDR1 and CDR2 (germline): KGHSH, LQKENI. The CDR3 has 16 residues. About this clonotype itself: Its antigen is unidentified.

TCRdb passed the 5' RACE reads through MiXCR, listing each CDR3 protein once. This table holds approximately 160,000 distinct CDR3 sequences, around 8.5% found once. The chain links TRBV18 to TRBJ1-1; a weak D match, TRBD1 (5 bases). The sequence came from a man younger than 35 who received the YFV17D yellow fever vaccine. Material: CD8+ T cells sorted from PBMCs, obtained 45 days after the yellow fever booster vaccination. The CDR3 DNA reads as TGTGCCAGCTCACCGATCCGGGGCACCACAGAGGCTGAAGCTTTCTTT. This gives the protein CASSPIRGTTEAEAFF. Variable domain in full (rest from reference TRBV18 and TRBJ1-1): NAGVMQNPRHLVRRRGQEARLRCSPMKGHSHVYWYRQLPEEGLKFMVYLQKENIIDESGMPKERFSAEFPKEGPSILRIQQVVRGDSAAYFCASSPIRGTTEAEAFFGQGTRLTVV.